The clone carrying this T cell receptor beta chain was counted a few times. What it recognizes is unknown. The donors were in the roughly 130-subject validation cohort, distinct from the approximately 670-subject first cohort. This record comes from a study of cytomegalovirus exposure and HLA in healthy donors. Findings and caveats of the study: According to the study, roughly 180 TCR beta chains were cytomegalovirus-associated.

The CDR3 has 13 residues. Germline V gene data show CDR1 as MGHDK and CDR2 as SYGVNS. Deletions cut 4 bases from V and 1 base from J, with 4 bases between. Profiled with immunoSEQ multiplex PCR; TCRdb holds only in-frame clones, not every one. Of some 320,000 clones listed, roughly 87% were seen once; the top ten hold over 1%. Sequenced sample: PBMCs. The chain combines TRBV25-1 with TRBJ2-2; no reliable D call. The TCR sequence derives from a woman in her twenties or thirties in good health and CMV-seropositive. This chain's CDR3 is CASSAGNTGELFF. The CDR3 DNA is TGTGCCAGCAGTGCCGGGAACACCGGGGAGCTGTTTTTT.